This T cell receptor (beta chain) comes out of a study of CD8 T cells in Susac syndrome. Germline trimming cut 6 bases from V and 3 bases from J; bases unmatched to any gene: 5. The CDR3 sequence is 13 residues long. RNA in amounts of roughly 0.45 to 1 ug was reverse transcribed with random hexamers. TCRdb re-analysed the immunoSEQ multiplex PCR reads in MiXCR, keeping a single row per CDR3 protein. The repertoire holds about 180,000 distinct CDR3 sequences, with roughly 95% as singletons. Stable or active relapsing-remitting multiple sclerosis, untreated and meeting revised McDonald criteria, defined the controls.

This TCR came from a human donor with multiple sclerosis. The genes are TRBV12-3 or TRBV12-4 and TRBJ2-7, with 7 bases lining up with TRBD2. Sequencing input: CD4+ T cells from PBMCs. CDR3 protein: CASRTGLVYEQYF. DNA of the CDR3: TGTGCCAGCAGAACAGGACTAGTCTACGAGCAGTACTTC.